One and the same sample provided the 26 T cell receptor beta chains below, sequenced in a study of technical replicates of blood from a handful of donors. TCRdb's copy holds only in-frame clones and misses some; the assay was immunoSEQ multiplex PCR. The repertoire has some 83,000 clones, approximately 90% of them found once; the top ten carry around 0.25%. Sequencing was performed on T cells isolated from PBMCs. The receptors were gathered from a human donor in good health.

The J gene is TRBJ1-2, the V gene TRBV27, with a tentative D call TRBD1 (6 bases). V gave up 6 bases and J gave up 4 bases, with 12 bases separating them. Germline V gene data show CDR1 as MNHEY and CDR2 as SMNVEV (reference sequence). This CDR3 comprises 13 residues. CDR3 sequence: CASSPGAGYGYTF. CDR3 in DNA: TGTGCCAGCAGCCCAGGGGCTGGCTATGGCTACACCTTC.

The chain recombines TRBV18 with TRBJ1-1; D is undetermined. Trimming took off 5 bases at V and 5 bases at J, with 6 bases between the two ends. This CDR3 contains 11 residues. Germline assignment: CDR1 KGHSH and CDR2 LQKENI. This chain's CDR3 is CASSGGTEAFF. The CDR3 DNA reads as TGTGCCAGCTCAGGAGGTACTGAAGCTTTCTTT.

The chain employs TRBV29-1 and TRBJ1-1; TRBD1 is a possible D gene (6 bases). Trimming stripped 6 bases from V and 0 bases from J, with 17 bases between. CDR3 length: 15 amino acids. From germline, CDR1 is SQVTM and CDR2 ANQGSEA. CDR3 DNA sequence: TGCAGCGTGCAAACAGGACAGTGGATGAACACTGAAGCTTTCTTT. It encodes CSVQTGQWMNTEAFF.

This chain links TRBV5-1 with TRBJ1-2; 12 nucleotides align to TRBD1. CDR3 size: 15 residues. The V gene end was trimmed by 4 bases and the J gene end by 6 bases; junction bases not matched to a gene: 7. Germline CDR1 SGHRS, CDR2 YFSETQ. CDR3 sequence (DNA): TGCGCCAGCAGCCAAACCGGGACAGGGGGCGATGGCTACACCTTC. This sequence encodes CASSQTGTGGDGYTF.

This clone has only one observation. The V gene is TRBV7-4, the J gene TRBJ1-1; D possibly corresponds to TRBD1 (6 bases). Germline assignment: CDR1 SGHVT and CDR2 SQSDAQ. Trimming removed 3 bases from V and 3 bases from J, with 26 bases in between. This CDR3 is 19 amino acids long. CDR3 sequence reads: CASSFALVFRPGEYTEAFF. The DNA for the CDR3 is TGTGCCAGCAGCTTCGCCTTGGTGTTTAGGCCAGGGGAATACACTGAAGCTTTCTTT. Variable domain in full (rest from reference TRBV7-4 and TRBJ1-1): GAGVSQSPRYKVAKRGRDVALRCDSISGHVTLYWYRQTLGQGSEVLTYSQSDAQRDKSGRPSGRFSAERPERSVSTLKIQRTEQGDSAVYLCASSFALVFRPGEYTEAFFGQGTRLTVV.

The CDR3 nucleotides read TGTGCCAGCAGCGTAGTTGCTGGACTCAGGCCTGTATACGAGCAGTACTTC. Protein product: CASSVVAGLRPVYEQYF. The chain is built from TRBV9 and TRBJ2-7, with D maybe TRBD2 (5 bases). V was cut by 0 bases and J by 4 bases, with 20 bases left in between. The CDR3 extends over 17 amino acids. CDR1 is SGDLS, CDR2 YYNGEE, per germline.

The chain links TRBV7-9 to TRBJ1-2, with 11 positions matching TRBD1. Trimming at V came to 6 bases and at J to 8 bases, leaving 8 bases not matched to a gene. The CDR3 spans 14 residues. Germline lookup yields CDR1 SEHNR and CDR2 FQNEAQ (reference sequence). The CDR3 region has the DNA TGTGCCAGCAGGCCTCCGGGACAGGGGGACGGCTACACCTTC. This translates into CASRPPGQGDGYTF.

V gene TRBV9 combines with J gene TRBJ2-5; D may be TRBD2 (5 bases). CDR1 is SGDLS and CDR2 is YYNGEE in the germline V gene. The V end lost 0 bases, the J end lost 5 bases, and 14 bases lay between the germline ends. The CDR3 is made up of 15 amino acids. The DNA for the CDR3 is TGTGCCAGCAGCGTAGATTTCGGGGTGGGGGAGACCCAGTACTTC. Protein product: CASSVDFGVGETQYF. The whole variable domain, filled in from reference TRBV9 and TRBJ2-5, reads DSGVTQTPKHLITATGQRVTLRCSPRSGDLSVYWYQQSLDQGLQFLIQYYNGEERAKGNILERFSAQQFPDLHSELNLSSLELGDSALYFCASSVDFGVGETQYFGPGTRLLVL.

This chain connects TRBV28 to TRBJ2-3; 9 bases line up with TRBD2. CDR3 size: 16 residues. Germline CDR1 is MDHEN and CDR2 is SYDVKM. J lost 4 bases, V lost 3 bases, and 8 bases had no gene match. The CDR3 DNA is TGTGCCAGCAGTTTGCCGGGACTAGCTCATGCAGATACGCAGTATTTT. Residues: CASSLPGLAHADTQYF. Combining the CDR3 with reference TRBV28 and TRBJ2-3 gives the whole variable domain DVKVTQSSRYLVKRTGEKVFLECVQDMDHENMFWYRQDPGLGLRLIYFSYDVKMKEKGDIPEGYSVSREKKERFSLILESASTNQTSMYLCASSLPGLAHADTQYFGPGTRLTVL.

The chain combines TRBV9 with TRBJ2-1; 8 bases are a match to TRBD2. The CDR3 is 18 residues long. Trimming took 4 bases from V and 0 from J; bases not matched to a gene: 12. From germline, CDR1 is SGDLS and CDR2 YYNGEE. The CDR3 nucleotides read TGTGCCAGCAGCCCCCGGGGTAGCGGGGAGAGCTCCTACAATGAGCAGTTCTTC. It codes for CASSPRGSGESSYNEQFF.

This clone was seen only a few times. V usage is TRBV7-3 and J usage is TRBJ1-1; TRBD1 agrees at 9 bases. The CDR3 is made up of 13 amino acids. Germline lookup yields CDR1 SGHTA and CDR2 FQGTGA. V gave up 5 bases and J gave up 4 bases; unmatched junction bases: 2. CDR3 DNA: TGTGCCAGCAGCCTGGGACAGGGCACTGAAGCTTTCTTT. Its protein is CASSLGQGTEAFF. The full variable domain, in which reference TRBV7-3 and TRBJ1-1 provide the parts outside the CDR3, is GAGVSQTPSNKVTEKGKYVELRCDPISGHTALYWYRQSLGQGPEFLIYFQGTGAADDSGLPNDRFFAVRPEGSVSTLKIQRTERGDSAVYLCASSLGQGTEAFFGQGTRLTVV.

V gene TRBV14 combines with J gene TRBJ1-2, with D tentatively TRBD1 (5 bases). Trimming cost V 1 base and J 4 bases, with 16 bases left between them. Germline CDR1 and CDR2: SGHDN and FVKESK. The CDR3 has 16 residues. This chain's CDR3 is CASSQGVTGDRYGYTF. CDR3 coding DNA: TGTGCCAGCAGCCAAGGGGTCACGGGGGATCGCTATGGCTACACCTTC.

The chain is built from TRBV13 and TRBJ1-6; no reliable D call. The V gene's germline CDR1 is PRHDT and CDR2 FYEKMQ (reference sequence). The CDR3 has 12 amino acids. Trimming took 3 bases from V and 10 from J, leaving 7 bases between them. CDR3 residues: CASSLNTSPLHF. In DNA form, the CDR3 reads TGTGCCAGCAGCTTGAACACATCACCCCTCCACTTT.

The chain employs TRBV5-1 and TRBJ1-4; maybe TRBD1 (6 bases). V was clipped by 4 bases and J by 2 bases, with 12 bases between them. The CDR3 spans 15 residues. Germline V CDR1 and CDR2: SGHRS, YFSETQ. This CDR3 is CASSPWGGTNEKLFF. The CDR3, as DNA: TGCGCCAGCAGCCCATGGGGGGGCACTAATGAAAAACTGTTTTTT.

The chain carries TRBV5-1 and TRBJ2-2, with 8 bases aligning to TRBD1. Germline trimming cut 9 bases from V and 2 bases from J; bases unmatched to any gene: 6. Germline values: CDR1 SGHRS, CDR2 YFSETQ. The CDR3 loop spans 14 amino acids. CDR3 protein: CATYDRGNTGELFF. CDR3 nucleotide sequence: TGCGCCACCTATGACAGGGGCAACACCGGGGAGCTGTTTTTT. Looking up the rest from reference TRBV5-1 and TRBJ2-2 gives the full variable domain: KAGVTQTPRYLIKTRGQQVTLSCSPISGHRSVSWYQQTPGQGLQFLFEYFSETQRNKGNFPGRFSGRQFSNSRSEMNVSTLELGDSALYLCATYDRGNTGELFFGEGSRLTVL.

V and J are TRBV7-2 and TRBJ2-7; 9 nucleotides align to TRBD2. CDR1 SGHTA and CDR2 FQGNSA come from the germline V gene. The length of the CDR3 is 16 residues. V was clipped by 1 base and J by 5 bases; unmatched bases: 9. The DNA for the CDR3 is TGTGCCAGCAGCTTAGGTTTAGCGGGAGAGTTACACGAGCAGTACTTC. It translates to CASSLGLAGELHEQYF.

The chain has TRBV27 and TRBJ2-3; possibly TRBD1 for D (6 bases). Germline V gene sequence: CDR1 MNHEY, CDR2 SMNVEV (reference sequence). The ends were cut back, 3 bases at V and 4 bases at J, with 17 bases in the middle. The CDR3 covers 16 residues. As DNA, the CDR3 is TGTGCCAGCAGTTTGGCGGTTGGGGACACCGCAGATACGCAGTATTTT. Translated, it gives CASSLAVGDTADTQYF.

The chain uses TRBV28 and TRBJ1-5; 7 bases fit TRBD1. Germline V gene data show CDR1 as MDHEN and CDR2 as SYDVKM. V lost 5 bases and J lost 3; bases outside the gene matches: 10. The CDR3 length is 16 residues. The DNA for the CDR3 is TGTGCCAGCAGTGGGGACGGACAGGAATACAATCAGCCCCAGCATTTT. Translation: CASSGDGQEYNQPQHF.

The chain links TRBV11-2 to TRBJ2-7, with TRBD1 matching 9 bases. Germline-derived CDR1 and CDR2 are SGHAT and FQNNGV. This CDR3 spans 13 amino acids. With V trimmed by 4 bases and J by 7 bases, 5 bases remained unmatched. Here the CDR3 reads CASSSDRGGEQYF. The DNA for the CDR3 is TGTGCCAGCAGCTCGGACAGGGGCGGGGAGCAGTACTTC. The entire variable domain, with the rest obtained from reference TRBV11-2 and TRBJ2-7, is as follows: EAGVAQSPRYKIIEKRQSVAFWCNPISGHATLYWYQQILGQGPKLLIQFQNNGVVDDSQLPKDRFSAERLKGVDSTLKIQPAKLEDSAVYLCASSSDRGGEQYFGPGTRLTVT.

The chain has TRBV7-9 and TRBJ2-5; 9 bases align to TRBD2. Losses at the gene ends were 2 bases for V and 1 base for J; bases not matched to a gene: 2. CDR1 and CDR2 from the germline V gene are SEHNR and FQNEAQ (reference sequence). The CDR3 extends over 15 amino acids. CDR3 nucleotides: TGTGCCAGCAGCTTAAATAGCGGGAGCCAAGAGACCCAGTACTTC. This encodes CASSLNSGSQETQYF.

V gene TRBV4-1 combines with J gene TRBJ2-1; 8 bases fit TRBD2. CDR1 MGHRA and CDR2 YSYEKL come from the germline V gene. Germline trimming cut 0 bases from V and 4 bases from J; bases unmatched to any gene: 8. The CDR3 is 17 residues long. The CDR3 is CASSQESGASGYNEQFF. DNA of the CDR3: TGCGCCAGCAGCCAAGAATCAGGGGCTAGCGGGTACAATGAGCAGTTCTTC.

V is TRBV9 and J is TRBJ1-4, with D possibly TRBD1 on 6 matching bases. V dropped 1 base and J dropped 8 bases, with 12 bases sitting between them. Germline-derived CDR1 and CDR2 are SGDLS and YYNGEE. CDR3 length equals 14 residues. The DNA of the CDR3 is TGTGCCAGCAGCGTACATCAGGGGAACGAAAAACTGTTTTTT. Protein: CASSVHQGNEKLFF. Full variable domain (remainder filled in from reference TRBV9 and TRBJ1-4): DSGVTQTPKHLITATGQRVTLRCSPRSGDLSVYWYQQSLDQGLQFLIQYYNGEERAKGNILERFSAQQFPDLHSELNLSSLELGDSALYFCASSVHQGNEKLFFGSGTQLSVL.

The chain is built from TRBV6-1 and TRBJ2-7; the match to TRBD2 covers 7 bases. V was pared by 4 bases and J by 3 bases, with 6 bases of the junction left unmatched. The CDR3 is 14 residues long. Germline CDR1 and CDR2: MNHNS and SASEGT. DNA of the CDR3: TGTGCCAGCAGTGGGAGGGACTACGGCTACGAGCAGTACTTC. It yields the protein CASSGRDYGYEQYF.

The J gene is TRBJ2-1, the V gene TRBV7-9, with 9 nucleotides matching TRBD2. Germline trimming cut 4 bases from V and 5 bases from J; bases unmatched to any gene: 3. Germline V gives CDR1 SEHNR, CDR2 FQNEAQ (reference sequence). This CDR3 has 14 amino acids. The DNA for the CDR3 is TGTGCCAGCAGCTACGGGACTAGCCACAATGAGCAGTTCTTC. Protein: CASSYGTSHNEQFF.

This clone was observed a few times. CDR3 DNA: TGTGCCAGCAGCTTGGAGCGTGCCGGCACTGAAGCTTTCTTT. This translates into CASSLERAGTEAFF. J is TRBJ1-1 and V is TRBV5-4; unclear D gene. CDR1 SGHNT and CDR2 YYREEE come from the germline V gene (reference sequence). V was pared by 0 bases and J by 4 bases, with 10 bases between. The CDR3 is 14 residues long. Using reference TRBV5-4 and TRBJ1-1 for the parts outside the CDR3, the full variable domain is ETGVTQSPTHLIKTRGQQVTLRCSSQSGHNTVSWYQQALGQGPQFIFQYYREEENGRGNFPPRFSGLQFPNYSSELNVNALELDDSALYLCASSLERAGTEAFFGQGTRLTVV.

This clone was observed once. The chain combines TRBV11-2 with TRBJ2-5, with 12 bases identical to TRBD2. CDR3 length: 19 residues. The germline V gene encodes CDR1 SGHAT and CDR2 FQNNGV. V shed 1 base, J shed 3 bases, and the junction held 12 bases outside the gene matches. CDR3 in DNA: TGTGCCAGCAGCTTAGTATTACCCCAGCTAGCGGGGGGGAAAGAGACCCAGTACTTC. Its translation is CASSLVLPQLAGGKETQYF.